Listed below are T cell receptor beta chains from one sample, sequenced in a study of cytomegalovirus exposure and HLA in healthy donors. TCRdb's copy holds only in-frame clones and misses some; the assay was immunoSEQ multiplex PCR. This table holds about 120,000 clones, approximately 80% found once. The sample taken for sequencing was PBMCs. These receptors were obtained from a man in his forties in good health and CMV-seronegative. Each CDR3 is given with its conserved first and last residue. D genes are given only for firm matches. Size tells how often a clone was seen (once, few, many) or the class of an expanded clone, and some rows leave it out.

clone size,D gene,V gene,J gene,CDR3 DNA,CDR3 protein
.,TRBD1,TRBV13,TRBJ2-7,TGTGCCAGCAGTTTAAACAGGGGATACGAGCAGTACTTC,CASSLNRGYEQYF
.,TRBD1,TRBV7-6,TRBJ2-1,TGTGCCAGCAGCCCGACAGGGGGGTCATACAATGAGCAGTTCTTC,CASSPTGGSYNEQFF
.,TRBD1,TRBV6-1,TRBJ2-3,TGTGCCACTTACAGGGGGCACACAGATACGCAGTATTTT,CATYRGHTDTQYF
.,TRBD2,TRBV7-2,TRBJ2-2,TGTGCCAGCAGGGAGGGACTAGCTACCGGGGAGCTGTTTTTT,CASREGLATGELFF
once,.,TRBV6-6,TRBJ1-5,TGTGCCAGCAGTCCTTACAGGGAAGTAGGACAGCCCCAGCATTTT,CASSPYREVGQPQHF
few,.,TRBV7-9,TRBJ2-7,TGTGCCAGCAGCTCTCAGGTCTACGAGCAGTACTTC,CASSSQVYEQYF
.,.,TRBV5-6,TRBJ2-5,TGTGCCAGCAGCTTGGCGGGAGTGGAAGAGACCCAGTACTTC,CASSLAGVEETQYF
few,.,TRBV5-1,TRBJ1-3,TGCGCCAGCAGCTTTTCGGGGACTGGAAACACCATATATTTT,CASSFSGTGNTIYF
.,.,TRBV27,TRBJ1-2,TGTGCCAGCAGTGAAAACAGCTATGGCTACACCTTC,CASSENSYGYTF
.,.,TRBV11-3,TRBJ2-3,TGTGCCAGCTCGGACGGGAACACAGATACGCAGTATTTT,CASSDGNTDTQYF
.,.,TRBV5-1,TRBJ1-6,TGCGCCAGCAGCTTGGGGCAGGTTAATTCACCCCTCCACTTT,CASSLGQVNSPLHF
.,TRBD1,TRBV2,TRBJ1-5,TGTGCCAGGGGACAGGGCGGCAATCAGCCCCAGCATTTT,CARGQGGNQPQHF
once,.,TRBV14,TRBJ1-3,TGTGCCAGCAGGGTCGGGGGCTCTGGAAACACCATATATTTT,CASRVGGSGNTIYF
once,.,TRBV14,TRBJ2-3,TGTGCCAGCAGCCACGTAGATACGCAGTATTTT,CASSHVDTQYF